What follows are 31 T cell receptor beta chains derived from one specimen sequenced in a study of CD8 T cells in ankylosing spondylitis. TCRdb reanalysed the 5' RACE reads using MiXCR and keeps one entry per CDR3 protein. The sample lists under 150,000 distinct CDR3 sequences, about a tenth seen once, with approximately 3.5% in the top ten. Sequencing was carried out using blood, either unsorted or a sorted T cell fraction (not recorded which). The receptors shown here come from a male donor with ankylosing spondylitis or in good health (not recorded which).

This clonotype was found many times. This rearrangement joins TRBV20-1 to TRBJ1-2; D gene ambiguous. From germline, CDR1 is DFQATT and CDR2 SNEGSKA (reference sequence). The length of the CDR3 is 14 residues. V was cut by 6 bases and J by 1 base, with 15 bases left in between. In DNA form, the CDR3 reads TGCAGTGCACCTCAGCCCAAGAATAACTATGGCTACACCTTC. This translates into CSAPQPKNNYGYTF.

In its sample, this clonotype was seen many times. The gene calls are TRBV5-1 and TRBJ2-3; the D is unclear. This CDR3 comprises 11 residues. Trimming removed 5 bases from V and 6 bases from J, with 7 bases in between. CDR1 and CDR2 (germline): SGHRS, YFSETQ. CDR3 in DNA: TGCGCCAGCAGTGGATACGATACGCAGTATTTT. This gives the protein CASSGYDTQYF.

The table lists this clonotype with many counts. The CDR3 coding sequence is TGCGCCAGCAGCTTGGTCCTCGATGAGCAGTTCTTC. It translates to CASSLVLDEQFF. The V gene is TRBV5-1, the J gene TRBJ2-1; D is undetermined. Germline V gives CDR1 SGHRS, CDR2 YFSETQ. V dropped 0 bases and J dropped 8 bases, with 6 bases sitting between them. The length of the CDR3 is 12 residues.

V gene TRBV5-1 combines with J gene TRBJ2-1; D is unresolved. Germline CDR1 reads SGHRS; CDR2 reads YFSETQ. This CDR3 has 11 residues. Trimming took off 6 bases at V and 5 bases at J, with 6 bases between the two ends. CDR3 loop: CASTFHNEQFF. In nucleotides, the CDR3 is TGCGCCAGCACCTTTCACAATGAGCAGTTCTTC.

This clonotype was detected many times. The chain couples TRBV20-1 to TRBJ2-3; 7 bases line up with TRBD2. This CDR3 contains 15 residues. V lost 7 bases to trimming and J lost 1 base; unmatched junction nucleotides: 11. Germline V gives CDR1 DFQATT, CDR2 SNEGSKA (reference sequence). The CDR3: CSGLAASTGTDTQYF. Written as DNA, the CDR3 is TGCAGTGGCCTAGCGGCAAGCACGGGCACAGATACGCAGTATTTT.

On this clonotype itself: This could be a read error, since a much larger clone is one nucleotide away. This chain joins TRBV3-1 and TRBJ1-3; D may be TRBD1 (5 bases). The germline V gene encodes CDR1 LGHDT and CDR2 YNNKEL (reference sequence). The CDR3 totals 15 residues. CDR3 region: CACSQGGRAGNTIYF. The CDR3 coding sequence is TGTGCCTGCAGCCAAGGAGGCAGGGCTGGAAACACCATATATTTT.

This clonotype was detected a few times. The V call is TRBV4-2, the J call TRBJ2-1; 8 bases are a match to TRBD2. Germline V gene data show CDR1 as LGHNA and CDR2 as YNFKEQ. This CDR3 spans 14 amino acids. With 0 bases clipped from V and 12 bases from J, the junction kept 7 bases outside the gene matches. The DNA for the CDR3 is TGTGCCAGCAGCCAAGATTCGACCGGGAGGGGGCAGTTCTTC. It is translated as CASSQDSTGRGQFF.

This clonotype was found many times. The rearrangement joins TRBV5-1 to TRBJ2-5; TRBD1 might be the D (6 bases). This CDR3 comprises 15 residues. CDR1 and CDR2 from the germline V gene are SGHRS and YFSETQ. V was trimmed by 4 bases and J by 2 bases, leaving 15 bases between them. The CDR3 DNA reads TGCGCCAGCAGCGTACGGGACACCCGACAAGAGACCCAGTACTTC. The encoded protein is CASSVRDTRQETQYF. Together with reference TRBV5-1 and TRBJ2-5, the CDR3 gives the full variable domain: KAGVTQTPRYLIKTRGQQVTLSCSPISGHRSVSWYQQTPGQGLQFLFEYFSETQRNKGNFPGRFSGRQFSNSRSEMNVSTLELGDSALYLCASSVRDTRQETQYFGPGTRLLVL.

This clonotype was counted at least ten times. This chain connects TRBV7-9 to TRBJ2-7; no firm D call. V was clipped by 5 bases and J by 3 bases, with 11 bases between them. This CDR3 has 13 amino acids. CDR1 is SEHNR and CDR2 is FQNEAQ in the germline V gene (reference sequence). DNA of the CDR3: TGTGCCAGCAGCGCCGCCATCAGCTACGAGCAGTACTTC. It codes for CASSAAISYEQYF. Variable domain in full (rest from reference TRBV7-9 and TRBJ2-7): DTGVSQNPRHKITKRGQNVTFRCDPISEHNRLYWYRQTLGQGPEFLTYFQNEAQLEKSRLLSDRFSAERPKGSFSTLEIQRTEQGDSAMYLCASSAAISYEQYFGPGTRLTVT.

In its sample, this clonotype was seen once. The chain joins TRBV24-1 to TRBJ1-1; weak D call: TRBD1 (6 bases). Germline-derived CDR1 and CDR2 are KGHDR and SFDVKD. V was pared by 4 bases and J by 11 bases, with 16 bases between. The CDR3 loop spans 13 amino acids. The CDR3 sequence is CATSDPQGIRAFF. Written as DNA, the CDR3 is TGTGCCACCAGTGACCCGCAGGGGATTCGGGCTTTCTTT.

This clonotype came up a few times. The V and J genes are TRBV30 and TRBJ2-7; 10 nucleotides line up with TRBD2. The V and J ends lost 3 bases and 4 bases, in that order; junction bases with no gene match: 6. Germline assignment: CDR1 GTSNPN and CDR2 SVGIG (reference sequence). This CDR3 is 14 amino acids long. The CDR3 DNA reads TGTGCCTGGAGCCTGCTAGCGGGAGCGTACGAGCAGTACTTC. Encoded protein: CAWSLLAGAYEQYF.

This clonotype was observed at least ten times. The V and J genes are TRBV2 and TRBJ2-1; 7 bases agree with TRBD2. The CDR3 contains 18 residues. V shed 1 base, J shed 1 base, and the junction held 10 bases outside the gene matches. Germline V gives CDR1 SNHLY, CDR2 FYNNEI. The CDR3 bases are TGTGCCAGCAGTGAAGGCCCCGGGGCGGGAGTGTCCTACAATGAGCAGTTCTTC. It is translated as CASSEGPGAGVSYNEQFF.

This clonotype was counted many times. V gene TRBV28 combines with J gene TRBJ2-3; maybe TRBD2 (6 bases). Germline V gene lookup returns CDR1 MDHEN and CDR2 SYDVKM. The CDR3 covers 15 residues. Between the trimmed V and J ends, which lost 2 bases and 6 bases, there was a span of 15 bases. CDR3 nucleotide sequence: TGTGCCAGCAGTTTAGGAGGGGCCGGCAGGGATACGCAGTATTTT. Translation gives CASSLGGAGRDTQYF.

Notes on this clonotype: A much larger clone lies a single base off, so this may be a read error. This chain connects TRBV6-2 or TRBV6-3 to TRBJ2-5; D remains unclear. Germline V gene sequence: CDR1 MNHEY, CDR2 SVGEGT. CDR3 length equals 14 residues. The V end lost 7 bases, the J end lost 1 base, and 13 bases lay between the germline ends. As DNA, the CDR3 is TGTGCCAGCAATTCCCCTCGGCGCCAAGAGACCCAGTACTTC. Translation gives CASNSPRRQETQYF.

This clonotype was observed at least ten times. V is TRBV7-2 and J is TRBJ1-1; the D is unclear. Germline CDR1 SGHTA, CDR2 FQGNSA. The V end was cut by 1 base, the J end by 1 base, with 7 bases between. The CDR3 has 14 amino acids. This CDR3 reads CASSLVSENTEAFF. The DNA for the CDR3 is TGTGCCAGCAGCTTAGTCTCAGAGAACACTGAAGCTTTCTTT.

This chain joins TRBV15 and TRBJ1-5; D perhaps matches TRBD1 (5 bases). The CDR3 extends over 15 amino acids. V was trimmed by 0 bases and J by 3 bases, leaving 9 bases between them. CDR1 is LNHNV and CDR2 is YYDKDF in the germline V gene (reference sequence). CDR3: CATSRDSGPNQPQHF. DNA of the CDR3: TGTGCCACCAGCAGAGATTCGGGGCCCAATCAGCCCCAGCATTTT.

The CDR3 protein is CASTRVAGVGTGELFF. In nucleotides, the CDR3 is TGTGCCAGCACCCGGGTAGCGGGAGTCGGCACCGGGGAGCTGTTTTTT. The rearrangement joins TRBV6-1 to TRBJ2-2; 9 nucleotides match TRBD2. The CDR3 totals 16 residues. Germline V gives CDR1 MNHNS, CDR2 SASEGT. After removal of 7 bases from V and 4 bases from J, the junction contained 10 bases not matched to a gene.

This clonotype has more than one count but fewer than ten. V and J are TRBV4-3 and TRBJ2-3; the D is unclear. Germline V gives CDR1 LGHNA, CDR2 YSLEER. The CDR3 sequence is 16 residues long. V was cut by 1 base and J by 0 bases, with 11 bases left in between. CDR3 sequence (DNA): TGCGCCAGCAGCCAAGCAGGCTTTCGAAGCACAGATACGCAGTATTTT. Translating gives CASSQAGFRSTDTQYF.

This clonotype was counted between two and nine times. The chain joins TRBV7-3 to TRBJ2-2; D perhaps matches TRBD2 (6 bases). Trimming cost V 1 base and J 0 bases, with 15 bases left between them. The germline CDR1 and CDR2 sequences are SGHTA and FQGTGA. The CDR3 is made up of 18 amino acids. The CDR3 coding sequence is TGTGCCAGCAGCTTAAGAGATAGCGGCCTTACGAACACCGGGGAGCTGTTTTTT. Amino acids: CASSLRDSGLTNTGELFF.

As for this clonotype: Being one base from a much bigger clone, this may be a read error. This chain connects TRBV5-1 to TRBJ1-6; D remains ambiguous. The CDR3 has 15 residues. CDR1 SGHRS and CDR2 YFSETQ come from the germline V gene. CDR3 region: CGSSPGLPEGSPLHF. CDR3 DNA: TGCGGCAGCAGCCCCGGCCTCCCCGAGGGCTCACCCCTCCACTTT.

This clonotype showed up many times. The V gene is TRBV12-3 or TRBV12-4, the J gene TRBJ2-1, with 7 bases lining up with TRBD1. The CDR3 contains 14 residues. The trim removed 7 bases at V and 9 bases at J, leaving 12 bases unmatched. The CDR3 spells CASTPGQTTGEQFF. The CDR3 DNA is TGTGCCAGCACTCCGGGACAGACGACGGGTGAGCAGTTCTTC.

As to this clonotype: A read error is possible here, since a much larger clone lies one base away. The chain links TRBV10-3 to TRBJ2-3; maybe TRBD1 (5 bases). The CDR3 runs 12 residues. The germline V gene encodes CDR1 ENHRY and CDR2 SYGVKD. CDR3 bases: TGTGCCATCAGTTGGAGCACAGGTACGCAGTATTTT. It translates to CAISWSTGTQYF.

This clonotype was detected only a few times. The rearrangement joins TRBV7-2 to TRBJ2-7, with D possibly TRBD2 on 6 matching bases. Germline V gene data show CDR1 as SGHTA and CDR2 as FQGNSA. The CDR3 covers 16 residues. The V end was cut by 4 bases, the J end by 1 base, with 17 bases between. This chain's CDR3 is CASSSPGRGGSYEQYF. The CDR3 DNA is TGTGCCAGCAGCTCTCCGGGACGCGGAGGGTCCTACGAGCAGTACTTC.

This clonotype has at least ten counts. The gene calls are TRBV9 and TRBJ2-3; no definite D call. The V and J ends lost 3 bases and 7 bases respectively, with 12 bases between them. In germline, CDR1 is SGDLS, CDR2 YYNGEE. This CDR3 has 13 amino acids. The CDR3 spells CASSGRASHTQYF. CDR3 bases: TGTGCCAGCAGCGGTCGTGCATCTCATACGCAGTATTTT.

At least ten counts were recorded for this clonotype. The CDR3 DNA follows: TGTGCCACCAGCAGAGATCCCGAAACGAACACCGGGGAGCTGTTTTTT. It encodes CATSRDPETNTGELFF. The chain uses TRBV15 and TRBJ2-2; D unresolved. V shed 0 bases and J shed 0 bases, with 8 bases lying between them. Germline V lookup: CDR1 LNHNV, CDR2 YYDKDF (reference sequence). The CDR3 consists of 16 residues.

A few counts support this clonotype. The V call is TRBV5-1, the J call TRBJ2-1; TRBD2 matches at 7 bases. Germline V CDR1 and CDR2: SGHRS, YFSETQ. V trimming: 2 bases; J trimming: 1 base; junction bases outside the gene matches: 3. CDR3 length: 15 amino acids. The DNA for the CDR3 is TGCGCCAGCAGCTTTGACGGGAGGTCCTACAATGAGCAGTTCTTC. This translates into CASSFDGRSYNEQFF.

This clonotype was observed at least ten times. V is TRBV28 and J is TRBJ2-4, with unresolved D. V lost 3 bases and J 8 bases, leaving 11 bases between the germline ends. Germline assignment: CDR1 MDHEN and CDR2 SYDVKM. The length of the CDR3 is 13 residues. CDR3 residues: CASSFIAFDIQYF. For the CDR3, the DNA is TGTGCCAGCAGTTTTATAGCATTCGACATTCAGTACTTC.

This clonotype has just a few counts. DNA for the CDR3: TGCAGCGTCACGACAGGGGGCTCCTACAATGAGCAGTTCTTC. It is translated as CSVTTGGSYNEQFF. The chain is built from TRBV29-1 and TRBJ2-1; 9 bases line up with TRBD1. The CDR3 sequence is 14 residues long. Germline V gene lookup returns CDR1 SQVTM and CDR2 ANQGSEA. V lost 6 bases and J lost 0; bases outside the gene matches: 3.

The chain couples TRBV4-2 to TRBJ2-6, with D possibly being TRBD1 (6 bases). The CDR3 is 18 amino acids. The V end was cut by 0 bases, the J end by 0 bases, with 12 bases between. Germline CDR1 and CDR2: LGHNA and YNFKEQ. The CDR3 nucleotides are TGTGCCAGCAGCCAAGAAGCGAGGGGGAGCTCTGGGGCCAACGTCCTGACTTTC. Its translation is CASSQEARGSSGANVLTF.

The sample holds a few counts of this clonotype. The chain carries TRBV20-1 and TRBJ2-1; TRBD2 matches 9 bases. This CDR3 is 16 amino acids long. After removal of 2 bases from V and 3 bases from J, the junction contained 8 bases not matched to a gene. CDR1 is DFQATT, CDR2 SNEGSKA, per germline (reference sequence). Here the CDR3 DNA reads TGCAGTGCTAGATCCCCGACTAGCGGAGACTACAATGAGCAGTTCTTC. Translation: CSARSPTSGDYNEQFF.

This clonotype was counted ten times or more. This is likely a read error, given that the CDR3 carries no conserved phenylalanine or tryptophan at its end. The DNA is left out, because the CDR3 cannot be placed on it with certainty; the CDR3 is given as TCRdb lists it. The V gene is TRBV20-1, the J gene TRBJ1-1; TRBD1, the D gene given by the table, was not confirmed from the DNA. Ends included, the CDR3 has 12 residues. Germline CDR1 and CDR2: DFQATT and SNEGSKA (reference sequence). CDR3 residues: CSARKPGTTLPL.